This T cell receptor beta chain was identified during a study of T cell changes during pregnancy in multiple sclerosis (dated by TCRdb to 2018 to 2020). General notes on the study: The study looked at changes in the T cell repertoire across pregnancy in women with multiple sclerosis.

Libraries were made using the immunoSEQ multiplex PCR assay. TCRdb holds this immuneACCESS table with in-frame rearrangements only. Some clones are missing; in checked studies, unresolved V genes explain under half, and the rest has no known cause. This sample holds 50,000 to 75,000 clones; nearly 95% were observed only once. Jointly, the top ten make up about 2.8% of the sample. For this clone: The specificity of this receptor is unknown. One base away there is no much larger clone; base qualities are not given.

From a lookup of the germline V gene, CDR1 and CDR2 are MGHRA and YSYEKL. CDR3 length: 16 amino acids, cysteine to phenylalanine. Solely the CDR3 DNA is kept, with 48 bases framed from the first base. V is pruned by 2 bases and J by 2 bases, leaving 6 bases of the junction without a gene match. This TCR was sampled from a female donor with multiple sclerosis, enrolled in a pregnancy study. Sample: CD8+ T cells from peripheral blood mononuclear cells, taken in the third trimester of pregnancy. The V and J genes are TRBV4-1 and TRBJ2-7, with 10 bases in between that match TRBD2. The CDR3 reads as follows: CASSQTLLAGPYEQYF. The DNA sequence is given as TGCGCCAGCAGCCAAACCTTACTAGCGGGACCCTACGAGCAGTACTTC.